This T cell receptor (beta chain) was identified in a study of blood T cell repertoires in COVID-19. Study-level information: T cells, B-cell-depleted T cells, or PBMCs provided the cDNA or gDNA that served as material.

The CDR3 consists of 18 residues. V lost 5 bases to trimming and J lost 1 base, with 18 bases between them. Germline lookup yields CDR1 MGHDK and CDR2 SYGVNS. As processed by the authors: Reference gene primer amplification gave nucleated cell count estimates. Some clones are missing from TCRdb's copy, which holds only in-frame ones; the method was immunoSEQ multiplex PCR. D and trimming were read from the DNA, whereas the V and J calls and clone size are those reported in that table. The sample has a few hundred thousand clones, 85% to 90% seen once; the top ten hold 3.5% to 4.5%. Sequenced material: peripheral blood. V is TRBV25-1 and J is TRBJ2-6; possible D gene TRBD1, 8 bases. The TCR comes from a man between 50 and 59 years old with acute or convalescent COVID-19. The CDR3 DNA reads TGTGCCAGCAGTAGTAACAGGGGGGGTCTTTCTGGGGCCAACGTCCTGACTTTC. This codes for CASSSNRGGLSGANVLTF.